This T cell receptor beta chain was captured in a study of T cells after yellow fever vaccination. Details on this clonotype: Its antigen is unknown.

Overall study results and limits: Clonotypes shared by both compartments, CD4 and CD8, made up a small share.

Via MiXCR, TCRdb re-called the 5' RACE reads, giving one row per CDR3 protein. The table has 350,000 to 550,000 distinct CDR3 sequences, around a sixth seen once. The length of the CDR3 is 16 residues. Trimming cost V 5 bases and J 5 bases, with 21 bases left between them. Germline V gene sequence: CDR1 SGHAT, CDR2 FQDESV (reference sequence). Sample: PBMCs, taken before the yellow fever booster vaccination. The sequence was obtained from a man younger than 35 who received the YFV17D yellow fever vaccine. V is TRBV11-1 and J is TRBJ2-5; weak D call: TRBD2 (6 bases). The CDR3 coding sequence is TGTGCCAGCAGCGCCACTACCGGGACTCCGATGGAGACCCAGTACTTC. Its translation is CASSATTGTPMETQYF.